The 23 T cell receptor beta chains reported below all come from one sample, sequenced in a study of T cell responses to AZD1222 COVID-19 vaccine (dated by TCRdb to the early 2020s). Explained via the paper, the time point label denotes: baseline before first vaccination. The library was produced with the immunoSEQ multiplex PCR assay. Not all clones reach the TCRdb copy of this immuneACCESS table, which keeps in-frame sequences only. Checked studies attribute under half of the gap to unresolved V genes and leave the rest unexplained. The sample includes 97,000 or so clones, with about 88% observed a single time. The leading ten clones occupy around 5.1% of the sample. Here the sequenced sample was peripheral blood, taken on day 0 of AZD1222 vaccination. All receptors come from an adult in good health.

V gene TRBV5-4 combines with J gene TRBJ2-2, with 7 bases fitting TRBD1. After removal of 1 base from V and 5 bases from J, the junction contained 2 bases not matched to a gene. The CDR3 is 14 amino acids. CDR1 is SGHNT and CDR2 is YYREEE in the germline V gene (reference sequence). CDR3 protein: CASSLRGPTGELFF. The CDR3 region has the DNA TGTGCCAGCAGCTTGAGGGGGCCAACCGGGGAGCTGTTTTTT.

The V call is TRBV18, the J call TRBJ2-1; 13 bases match TRBD2. V lost 3 bases and J lost 7; bases outside the gene matches: 9. The germline gives CDR1 KGHSH, CDR2 LQKENI. This CDR3 has 17 amino acids. The CDR3 sequence: CASSPGNGLAGDNEQFF. The CDR3, as DNA: TGTGCCAGCTCACCGGGAAACGGACTAGCGGGAGATAATGAGCAGTTCTTC.

The V gene is TRBV6-2 or TRBV6-3, the J gene TRBJ2-7; possibly TRBD1 or TRBD2 for D (5 bases each). The CDR3 spans 16 residues. Germline-derived CDR1 and CDR2 are MNHEY and SVGEGT. The V gene lost 4 bases and the J gene lost 3 bases, with 19 bases spanning the gap. CDR3 bases: TGTGCCAGCAGTTTCGTACTGGGACCGAATCACTACGAGCAGTACTTC. It translates to CASSFVLGPNHYEQYF.

This chain uses TRBV5-1 with TRBJ2-1; 8 nucleotides agree with TRBD2. Germline CDR1 is SGHRS and CDR2 is YFSETQ. V shed 2 bases, J shed 9 bases, and the junction held 7 bases outside the gene matches. The CDR3 is 14 residues long. This CDR3 is CASSFSGGAAEQFF. CDR3 coding DNA: TGCGCCAGCAGCTTCTCCGGGGGGGCTGCTGAGCAGTTCTTC. Complete variable domain (other parts from reference TRBV5-1 and TRBJ2-1): KAGVTQTPRYLIKTRGQQVTLSCSPISGHRSVSWYQQTPGQGLQFLFEYFSETQRNKGNFPGRFSGRQFSNSRSEMNVSTLELGDSALYLCASSFSGGAAEQFFGPGTRLTVL.

This chain uses TRBV28 with TRBJ1-1; no clear D gene. The CDR3 is 16 amino acids. V dropped 3 bases and J dropped 11 bases, with 25 bases sitting between them. Germline lookup yields CDR1 MDHEN and CDR2 SYDVKM. CDR3 residues: CASSFDPDKDGRGAFF. The CDR3 region has the DNA TGTGCCAGCAGTTTCGACCCCGACAAAGATGGGAGAGGGGCTTTCTTT.

This clone was counted at least ten times. The chain has TRBV3-1 (or the pseudogene TRBV3-2) and TRBJ1-2; 7 bases line up with TRBD1. From germline, CDR1 is LGHDT and CDR2 YNNKEL (reference sequence). Trimming at V came to 5 bases and at J to 7 bases, leaving 7 bases not matched to a gene. The CDR3 runs 13 residues. CDR3 in DNA: TGTGCCAGCAGCTTCACAGGGGAAGGTGGCTACACCTTC. The encoded protein is CASSFTGEGGYTF.

The rearrangement joins TRBV30 to TRBJ1-1; D not certain. V was cut by 5 bases and J by 8 bases, with 12 bases left in between. In germline, CDR1 is GTSNPN, CDR2 SVGIG (reference sequence). CDR3 length equals 11 residues. CDR3 region: CAWADAPEAFF. In nucleotides, the CDR3 is TGTGCCTGGGCGGATGCTCCCGAAGCTTTCTTT.

This chain uses TRBV7-2 with TRBJ2-3; D ambiguous. This CDR3 is built from 16 residues. Trimming took off 5 bases at V and 0 bases at J, with 15 bases between the two ends. Germline V CDR1 and CDR2: SGHTA, FQGNSA. This chain's CDR3 is CASSLPFRSSTDTQYF. CDR3 in DNA: TGTGCCAGCAGCCTACCCTTTAGGTCTAGCACAGATACGCAGTATTTT.

The chain is built from TRBV9 and TRBJ2-2, with TRBD1 matching 7 bases. The CDR3 runs 13 residues. Per germline, CDR1 SGDLS and CDR2 YYNGEE. Germline trimming cut 2 bases from V and 13 bases from J; bases unmatched to any gene: 8. CDR3 bases: TGTGCCAGCAGCGTCATAGGGGGCGAAGTGCTGTTTTTT. It encodes CASSVIGGEVLFF.

The rearrangement links TRBV27 to TRBJ2-3; D remains unclear. Germline CDR1 MNHEY, CDR2 SMNVEV (reference sequence). The CDR3 runs 15 residues. Trimming removed 2 bases from V and 4 bases from J, with 13 bases in between. The CDR3 coding sequence is TGTGCCAGCAGTTTAGTAAAGCCCCGAGCAGATACGCAGTATTTT. Translation gives CASSLVKPRADTQYF.

V is TRBV19 and J is TRBJ2-2; the D is unclear. V lost 3 bases to trimming and J lost 0 bases, with 5 bases between them. The CDR3 sequence is 14 residues long. Germline CDR1 and CDR2: LNHDA and SQIVND (reference sequence). The CDR3, as DNA: TGTGCCAGTAGTATTTCCACGAACACCGGGGAGCTGTTTTTT. Translating gives CASSISTNTGELFF. Filled out from reference TRBV19 and TRBJ2-2, the complete variable domain reads DGGITQSPKYLFRKEGQNVTLSCEQNLNHDAMYWYRQDPGQGLRLIYYSQIVNDFQKGDIAEGYSVSREKKESFPLTVTSAQKNPTAFYLCASSISTNTGELFFGEGSRLTVL.

J is TRBJ2-7 and V is TRBV12-3 or TRBV12-4; D is ambiguous. Trimming pared 3 bases from V and 3 bases from J, leaving 9 bases between. This CDR3 region has 13 residues. CDR3 in DNA: TGTGCCAGCAGTTTTAGCATTTTCTACGAGCAGTACTTC. This gives the protein CASSFSIFYEQYF.

This chain uses TRBV6-1 with TRBJ1-3, with a weak D call TRBD1 (5 bases). The CDR3 has 16 residues. Trimming left V 4 bases short and J 4 bases short, with 17 bases between. Per the germline V gene, CDR1 is MNHNS and CDR2 is SASEGT. The CDR3 loop is CASSAIDRGRGNTIYF. In DNA form, the CDR3 reads TGTGCCAGCAGTGCAATAGACAGAGGTAGGGGAAACACCATATATTTT.

In this sample, this clone turned up once. This sequence joins TRBV28 and TRBJ1-3, with D possibly being TRBD1 (5 bases). Germline CDR1 MDHEN, CDR2 SYDVKM. The CDR3 runs 13 residues. V was clipped by 2 bases and J by 8 bases, with 10 bases between them. In nucleotides, the CDR3 is TGTGCCAGCAGTTTAGTGGGGCGAGACACCATATATTTT. This encodes CASSLVGRDTIYF.

The CDR3 protein is CASSLPTGQNTGELFF. CDR3 nucleotide sequence: TGTGCCAGCAGTTTACCGACAGGGCAGAACACCGGGGAGCTGTTTTTT. This chain uses TRBV28 with TRBJ2-2; 7 nucleotides agree with TRBD1. The germline V gene encodes CDR1 MDHEN and CDR2 SYDVKM. The CDR3 contains 16 residues. The V and J ends lost 2 bases and 1 base, in that order; junction bases with no gene match: 4.

V usage is TRBV4-2 and J usage is TRBJ1-1; 7 positions agree with TRBD1. Germline assignment: CDR1 LGHNA and CDR2 YNFKEQ. The V and J ends lost 4 bases and 1 base, in that order; junction bases with no gene match: 6. The CDR3 covers 15 residues. DNA for the CDR3: TGTGCCAGCAGCCCGCAAACAGGGGAGAACACTGAAGCTTTCTTT. Its protein product is CASSPQTGENTEAFF.

This sequence joins TRBV20-1 and TRBJ1-2; D call uncertain. The V gene lost 3 bases and the J gene lost 7 bases, with 12 bases spanning the gap. This CDR3 contains 12 residues. CDR1 DFQATT and CDR2 SNEGSKA come from the germline V gene (reference sequence). CDR3 coding DNA: TGCAGTGCTAGTACGGGTGATGCTGGCTACACCTTC. This encodes CSASTGDAGYTF.

The chain uses TRBV9 and TRBJ1-6; D remains ambiguous. Trimming stripped 0 bases from V and 6 bases from J, with 4 bases between. Germline loops: CDR1 SGDLS, CDR2 YYNGEE. This CDR3 has 13 residues. CDR3 region: CASSVASNSPLHF. CDR3 nucleotide sequence: TGTGCCAGCAGCGTAGCAAGTAATTCACCCCTCCACTTT.

The V and J genes are TRBV6-2 or TRBV6-3 and TRBJ2-1, with 9 bases identical to TRBD2. The CDR3 consists of 14 residues. With 4 bases clipped from V and 10 bases from J, the junction kept 8 bases outside the gene matches. Germline assignment: CDR1 MNHEY and CDR2 SVGEGT. CDR3 DNA: TGTGCCAGCAGTTTTGGGCTAGCGGGACGAGAGCAGTTCTTC. It translates to CASSFGLAGREQFF.

The rearrangement joins TRBV15 to TRBJ1-3, with D possibly being TRBD1 (5 bases). CDR1 LNHNV and CDR2 YYDKDF come from the germline V gene (reference sequence). CDR3 size: 13 residues. V lost 0 bases and J lost 11, with 11 bases in between. As DNA, the CDR3 is TGTGCCACCAGCAGAGATCGGGGGGGAGCCATATATTTT. Translation: CATSRDRGGAIYF.

This clone occurred once. CDR3 protein: CASMSRGSGNTIYF. CDR3 in DNA: TGTGCCAGCATGTCTAGGGGGTCGGGAAACACCATATATTTT. The gene calls are TRBV28 and TRBJ1-3; D is perhaps TRBD1 (6 bases). The CDR3 sequence is 14 residues long. V lost 7 bases to trimming and J lost 4 bases, with 14 bases between them. Germline loops: CDR1 MDHEN, CDR2 SYDVKM.

CDR3 coding DNA: TGTGCCAGCAGCTTAGGGGCAGGGTACGGAAACACCATATATTTT. It translates to CASSLGAGYGNTIYF. This chain links TRBV11-2 with TRBJ1-3; perhaps TRBD1 as D (5 bases). V dropped 1 base and J dropped 4 bases, with 11 bases sitting between them. From germline, CDR1 is SGHAT and CDR2 FQNNGV. The CDR3 length is 15 residues.

A few counts support this clone. V is TRBV4-2 and J is TRBJ2-7; weak D call: TRBD1 (5 bases). V was cut by 0 bases and J by 1 base, with 13 bases left in between. This CDR3 is 16 amino acids long. Germline V lookup: CDR1 LGHNA, CDR2 YNFKEQ. DNA of the CDR3: TGTGCCAGCAGCCAAGATTCAGGGCAGACTTCCTACGAGCAGTACTTC. Protein: CASSQDSGQTSYEQYF.